The clone carrying this T cell receptor beta chain was seen only a few times. A TCRbeta library incorporating unique molecular identifiers was prepared. TCRdb reprocessed the PCR reads via MiXCR and lists one record per CDR3 protein. In the table there are some 130,000 distinct CDR3 sequences, 8.5% to 10% of which are singletons. This specimen comes from a study of T-cell reconstitution after alpha-beta-depleted transplantation in children. This CDR3 has 12 residues. V was clipped by 6 bases and J by 7 bases; unmatched bases: 8. From germline, CDR1 is SQVTM and CDR2 ANQGSEA. This rearrangement joins TRBV29-1 to TRBJ2-5; 7 bases agree with TRBD2. The sequencing here drew on PBMCs, mostly from graft donor cells, taken 180 days after TCRalphabeta/CD19-depleted stem cell transplant. The receptor comes from a girl under three years old who had a stem cell transplant for combined immunodeficiency, so the T cells may come from the graft donor. CDR3 bases: TGCAGCGTCCGGGACTACCCAGGGACCCAGTACTTC. Translated, it gives CSVRDYPGTQYF. The full variable domain, its missing parts supplied by reference TRBV29-1 and TRBJ2-5, is SAVISQKPSRDICQRGTSLTIQCQVDSQVTMMFWYRQQPGQSLTLIATANQGSEATYESGFVIDKFPISRPNLTFSTLTVSNMSPEDSSIYLCSVRDYPGTQYFGPGTRLLVL.